The clone carrying this T cell receptor beta chain was seen a single time. V was pared by 0 bases and J by 4 bases, with 8 bases between. This CDR3 is 14 amino acids long. CDR1 and CDR2 from the germline V gene are SGHRS and YFSETQ. This entry comes from a study of OX40 agonist ivuxolimab in advanced cancers. TCRdb keeps only in-frame clones here, not all; method: immunoSEQ multiplex PCR. The table includes 50,000 to 85,000 clones, roughly 90% detected once. This chain links TRBV5-1 with TRBJ2-1; D not certain. The sequences come from CD4+ or CD8+ T cells sorted from blood, collected in a trial of the OX40 agonist ivuxolimab. The receptor comes from an adult with an advanced solid tumor such as melanoma, head and neck, liver or kidney cancer. CDR3 sequence: CASSLDPEYNEQFF. The CDR3 nucleotides are TGCGCCAGCAGCTTGGACCCAGAATACAATGAGCAGTTCTTC.